These T cell receptor beta chains were read from a single sample in a study of T cells after yellow fever vaccination. TCRdb reanalysed the 5' RACE reads using MiXCR and keeps one entry per CDR3 protein. The data hold about 300,000 distinct CDR3 sequences, with approximately 7% observed a single time. The source was PBMCs, collected roughly 45 days after the first yellow fever vaccination. These receptors were obtained from a man aged 18-30 years who received the YFV17D yellow fever vaccine. The CDR3 runs from the conserved cysteine through the conserved F or W. A D gene is named only where the DNA matches it firmly. A clone size is listed for some rows: how often the clone was seen (once, few, many), or a class if it is expanded.

j_gene: TRBJ2-5
d_gene: TRBD2
v_gene: TRBV6-1
abundance: NA
CDR3aa: CASSPTLAGGQETQYF
CDR3nt: TGTGCCAGCAGCCCCACTCTAGCGGGGGGCCAAGAGACCCAGTACTTC

j_gene: TRBJ2-2
d_gene: NA
v_gene: TRBV7-2
abundance: few
CDR3aa: CASSLGALNTGELFF
CDR3nt: TGTGCCAGCAGCTTAGGGGCGCTTAACACCGGGGAGCTGTTTTTT

j_gene: TRBJ2-3
d_gene: NA
v_gene: TRBV2
abundance: NA
CDR3aa: CASRRTDTDTQYF
CDR3nt: TGTGCCAGCAGGCGGACAGACACAGATACGCAGTATTTT

j_gene: TRBJ2-1
d_gene: NA
v_gene: TRBV18
abundance: few
CDR3aa: CASSPGGFPNNEQFF
CDR3nt: TGTGCCAGCTCACCGGGGGGCTTCCCGAACAATGAGCAGTTCTTC

j_gene: TRBJ2-5
d_gene: NA
v_gene: TRBV7-3
abundance: NA
CDR3aa: CASSPRAGQETQYF
CDR3nt: TGTGCCAGCAGCCCCCGGGCAGGCCAAGAGACCCAGTACTTC

j_gene: TRBJ2-4
d_gene: NA
v_gene: TRBV28
abundance: NA
CDR3aa: CASSPGQKPLAKNIQYF
CDR3nt: TGTGCCAGCAGTCCAGGACAGAAACCCTTAGCCAAAAACATTCAGTACTTC

j_gene: TRBJ2-2
d_gene: NA
v_gene: TRBV12-3/TRBV12-4
abundance: many
CDR3aa: CASSPSEVSGELFF
CDR3nt: TGTGCCAGCAGCCCGTCAGAGGTTTCCGGGGAGCTGTTTTTT

j_gene: TRBJ2-5
d_gene: NA
v_gene: TRBV19
abundance: NA
CDR3aa: CASKIHSGGTQYF
CDR3nt: TGTGCCAGTAAAATTCACAGTGGGGGGACCCAGTACTTC

j_gene: TRBJ2-5
d_gene: NA
v_gene: TRBV7-2
abundance: NA
CDR3aa: CASSPNGVGETQYF
CDR3nt: TGTGCCAGCAGCCCAAATGGGGTTGGGGAGACCCAGTACTTC

j_gene: TRBJ2-3
d_gene: NA
v_gene: TRBV20-1
abundance: few
CDR3aa: CSARSLAFSDTQYF
CDR3nt: TGCAGTGCTAGATCGCTAGCCTTTTCAGATACGCAGTATTTT

j_gene: TRBJ2-7
d_gene: TRBD2
v_gene: TRBV5-1
abundance: few
CDR3aa: CASSLVPTGLAGTYEQYF
CDR3nt: TGCGCCAGCAGCTTGGTTCCGACGGGACTAGCGGGGACCTACGAGCAGTACTTC

j_gene: TRBJ2-3
d_gene: NA
v_gene: TRBV15
abundance: NA
CDR3aa: CATSTRVSTDTQYF
CDR3nt: TGTGCCACCAGCACACGGGTCAGCACAGATACGCAGTATTTT

j_gene: TRBJ2-5
d_gene: NA
v_gene: TRBV19
abundance: few
CDR3aa: CASNSRGETQYF
CDR3nt: TGTGCCAGTAACTCCAGGGGAGAGACCCAGTACTTC

j_gene: TRBJ1-6
d_gene: TRBD1
v_gene: TRBV5-1
abundance: NA
CDR3aa: CASRGTENSPLHF
CDR3nt: TGCGCCAGCAGAGGGACAGAAAATTCACCCCTCCACTTT

j_gene: TRBJ1-1
d_gene: NA
v_gene: TRBV18
abundance: NA
CDR3aa: CASSPRKVVGTEAFF
CDR3nt: TGTGCCAGCTCACCGAGAAAGGTGGTAGGAACTGAAGCTTTCTTT

j_gene: TRBJ2-6
d_gene: NA
v_gene: TRBV29-1
abundance: many
CDR3aa: CSVGESGANVLTF
CDR3nt: TGCAGCGTTGGAGAGTCTGGGGCCAACGTCCTGACTTTC

j_gene: TRBJ1-2
d_gene: NA
v_gene: TRBV7-2
abundance: few
CDR3aa: CASSSAYLGYGYTF
CDR3nt: TGTGCCAGCAGCTCAGCCTACTTAGGCTATGGCTACACCTTC